The 14 T cell receptor beta chains in this list originate from one sample, sequenced in a study of T cell responses to AZD1222 COVID-19 vaccine. Assay used: immunoSEQ multiplex PCR; TCRdb lists only in-frame clones, some missing. In the table there are more than 70,000 clones, 85% of which are singletons. The sample here was peripheral blood, taken on day 0 of AZD1222 vaccination. The receptors were sampled from an adult in good health.

V and J are TRBV3-1 (or the pseudogene TRBV3-2) and TRBJ1-2, with 9 bases matching TRBD1. Losses at the gene ends were 4 bases for V and 4 bases for J; bases not matched to a gene: 10. This CDR3 spans 16 amino acids. CDR1 is LGHDT, CDR2 YNNKEL, per germline (reference sequence). The CDR3 DNA is TGTGCCAGCAGCCGAGCGACAGGGGGGCTCGGCTATGGCTACACCTTC. Its translation: CASSRATGGLGYGYTF.

The V call is TRBV7-6, the J call TRBJ1-5; 10 nucleotides agree with TRBD1. The CDR3 consists of 15 residues. The V segment lost 5 bases and the J segment 7 bases; nucleotides outside the gene matches: 8. CDR1 is SGHVS, CDR2 FNYEAQ, per germline. DNA for the CDR3: TGTGCCAGCAGCATCCGACAGGGGGCAGGCCAGCCCCAGCATTTT. Translating it yields CASSIRQGAGQPQHF.

The rearrangement uses TRBV3-1 (or the pseudogene TRBV3-2) and TRBJ2-5; no clear D gene. CDR1 LGHDT and CDR2 YNNKEL come from the germline V gene (reference sequence). The CDR3 runs 13 residues. Between the trimmed V and J ends, which lost 4 bases and 3 bases, there was a span of 9 bases. The CDR3 sequence: CASSLGFEETQYF. The DNA of the CDR3 is TGTGCCAGCAGCCTCGGATTCGAAGAGACCCAGTACTTC.

The chain uses TRBV2 and TRBJ1-4; D is ambiguous. The CDR3 is 14 residues long. CDR1 and CDR2 from the germline V gene are SNHLY and FYNNEI. V shed 10 bases and J shed 0 bases, with 12 bases lying between them. This CDR3 reads CATISTSTNEKLFF. The DNA of the CDR3 is TGTGCCACTATATCCACCTCAACTAATGAAAAACTGTTTTTT.

The chain uses TRBV7-2 and TRBJ2-1; 8 positions match TRBD1. The CDR3 covers 12 residues. Germline CDR1 is SGHTA and CDR2 is FQGNSA. V was pared by 2 bases and J by 9 bases, with 0 bases of the junction left unmatched. CDR3 DNA sequence: TGTGCCAGCAGCTTACAGGGGGCTGAGCAGTTCTTC. Protein product: CASSLQGAEQFF.

The rearrangement links TRBV19 to TRBJ1-1, with 8 bases aligning to TRBD1. This CDR3 is built from 13 residues. Trimming took 9 bases from V and 6 from J; bases not matched to a gene: 9. Germline-derived CDR1 and CDR2 are LNHDA and SQIVND (reference sequence). The CDR3: CASRLDRGSEAFF. DNA of the CDR3: TGTGCCAGCCGACTAGACAGGGGTTCTGAAGCTTTCTTT.

This chain connects TRBV7-3 to TRBJ2-7; TRBD2 matches 12 bases. J was trimmed by 4 bases and V by 5 bases; bases with no gene match: 6. CDR1 and CDR2 from the germline V gene are SGHTA and FQGTGA. The CDR3 has 15 residues. The CDR3: CASSLTSGGQYEQYF. DNA of the CDR3: TGTGCCAGCAGCCTCACTAGCGGGGGGCAGTACGAGCAGTACTTC.

This clone has ten or more counts. The chain links TRBV28 to TRBJ1-1; the D gene is possibly TRBD1 (5 bases). Germline V gives CDR1 MDHEN, CDR2 SYDVKM. Trimming took 6 bases from V and 6 from J, leaving 8 bases between them. CDR3 length: 11 residues. CDR3 sequence reads: CASSRGSEAFF. The CDR3 nucleotides are TGTGCCAGCAGCCGGGGGTCTGAAGCTTTCTTT.

The genes are TRBV4-2 and TRBJ1-2; D gene ambiguous. V shed 0 bases and J shed 4 bases, with 6 bases lying between them. Germline V gene sequence: CDR1 LGHNA, CDR2 YNFKEQ. The length of the CDR3 is 13 residues. CDR3 sequence: CASSQDGSYGYTF. The CDR3 nucleotides are TGTGCCAGCAGCCAAGATGGGAGCTATGGCTACACCTTC.

V is TRBV7-6 and J is TRBJ2-5; 11 bases are a match to TRBD2. The germline V gene encodes CDR1 SGHVS and CDR2 FNYEAQ. Trimming removed 4 bases from V and 5 bases from J; junction bases left unmatched: 9. The CDR3 is 16 amino acids. CDR3 amino acids: CASSSNSGGAYETQYF. CDR3 DNA sequence: TGTGCCAGCAGCTCGAATAGCGGGGGGGCTTATGAGACCCAGTACTTC.

The V call is TRBV7-9, the J call TRBJ2-7; no definite D call. V lost 5 bases and J 0 bases, leaving 2 bases between the germline ends. The CDR3 sequence is 11 residues long. CDR1 SEHNR and CDR2 FQNEAQ come from the germline V gene (reference sequence). The CDR3 region has the DNA TGTGCCAGCAGCCTCTCCTACGAGCAGTACTTC. This sequence encodes CASSLSYEQYF.

In this sample, this clone turned up a few times. The chain links TRBV4-3 to TRBJ1-1; D is unclear. Trimming cost V 4 bases and J 5 bases, with 17 bases left between them. Germline-derived CDR1 and CDR2 are LGHNA and YSLEER. The CDR3 totals 15 residues. CDR3 region: CASSPQVDGETEAFF. DNA for the CDR3: TGCGCCAGCAGCCCTCAAGTAGACGGGGAAACTGAAGCTTTCTTT.

This clone was observed a few times. The rearrangement uses TRBV19 and TRBJ2-7; 8 nucleotides line up with TRBD2. Per germline, CDR1 LNHDA and CDR2 SQIVND (reference sequence). The CDR3 has 16 residues. V lost 3 bases and J lost 6; bases outside the gene matches: 13. The CDR3 DNA follows: TGTGCCAGTAGTATTGGGGCGGGGGGATCACTCGGCGAGCAGTACTTC. Protein product: CASSIGAGGSLGEQYF.

The rearrangement joins TRBV5-1 to TRBJ2-7; D is unresolved. Germline CDR1 SGHRS, CDR2 YFSETQ. V shed 3 bases and J shed 2 bases, with 21 bases lying between them. This CDR3 contains 17 residues. This chain's CDR3 is CASSWRPGPTPTYEQYF. CDR3 sequence (DNA): TGCGCCAGCAGCTGGAGACCGGGCCCCACGCCCACCTACGAGCAGTACTTC.